These 18 T cell receptor beta chains originate from one sample sequenced in a study of early T cells in non-severe SARS-CoV-2 infection (dated by TCRdb to the early 2020s). The receptor library was made with 5' RACE. Sequencing was carried out with a NextSeq 500. TCRdb applied fastp at Q25 and MiXCR to the public reads, then kept only in-frame beta chains. When rows share a CDR3 protein, they turn into one entry using the most common DNA and genes. The sample table records around 60,000 distinct CDR3 sequences; roughly 13% of these occur just once. 8% to 10% of the sample is taken by the ten largest. The sequencing input was whole blood. The source is an adult who was a healthcare worker with PCR-confirmed SARS-CoV-2 infection or an uninfected control (not recorded which).

The chain has TRBV20-1 and TRBJ1-1; 8 nucleotides match TRBD1. CDR1 is DFQATT, CDR2 SNEGSKA, per germline (reference sequence). The CDR3 consists of 15 residues. The ends lost 0 bases at V and 5 bases at J; junction bases unmatched: 8. CDR3 region: CSARDPSQGGTEAFF. The DNA of the CDR3 is TGCAGTGCTAGAGATCCATCACAGGGGGGGACTGAAGCTTTCTTT.

The rearrangement uses TRBV6-5 and TRBJ2-1; maybe TRBD2 (6 bases). The CDR3 is 15 amino acids. Trimming stripped 6 bases from V and 0 bases from J, with 12 bases between. Germline V gives CDR1 MNHEY, CDR2 SVGAGI. Here the CDR3 DNA reads TGTGCCAGCAGCCCGGACGGGAGCTCCTACAATGAGCAGTTCTTC. It translates to CASSPDGSSYNEQFF.

The gene calls are TRBV29-1 and TRBJ1-3; weak D call: TRBD1 (6 bases). The germline gives CDR1 SQVTM, CDR2 ANQGSEA. The CDR3 runs to 13 residues. Trimming shortened V by 6 bases and J by 3 bases, and 12 bases separated the two germline ends. CDR3 DNA: TGCAGCGTCAGCAGGGGAGGTGGAAACACCATATATTTT. This codes for CSVSRGGGNTIYF.

This clonotype appeared a few times. The DNA of the CDR3 is TGTGCCAGCAGTTATAGGCTAGCGGGGGGCCCCACAGATACGCAGTATTTT. Protein product: CASSYRLAGGPTDTQYF. The chain recombines TRBV6-5 with TRBJ2-3; 11 nucleotides agree with TRBD2. Trimming at V came to 3 bases and at J to 2 bases, leaving 7 bases not matched to a gene. CDR1 MNHEY and CDR2 SVGAGI come from the germline V gene. There are 17 residues in the CDR3.

This clonotype was seen ten or more times. V and J are TRBV28 and TRBJ2-5; 7 nucleotides align to TRBD1. V lost 5 bases, J lost 1 base, and 4 bases stayed unmatched. This CDR3 contains 14 residues. Germline V CDR1 and CDR2: MDHEN, SYDVKM. DNA for the CDR3: TGTGCCAGCAGTCACGGGACAGTCCAAGAGACCCAGTACTTC. Protein product: CASSHGTVQETQYF.

This clonotype was counted ten times or more. The genes are TRBV28 and TRBJ2-7; D is uncertain. Deletions cut 3 bases from V and 4 bases from J, with 4 bases between. Per germline, CDR1 MDHEN and CDR2 SYDVKM. The CDR3 runs 11 residues. CDR3 sequence (DNA): TGTGCCAGCAGTTTCAGGTACGAGCAGTACTTC. Translation: CASSFRYEQYF.

In its sample, this clonotype was seen a few times. The chain couples TRBV20-1 to TRBJ2-7; 11 bases are shared with TRBD2. CDR1 is DFQATT and CDR2 is SNEGSKA in the germline V gene (reference sequence). The CDR3 has 15 residues. The V and J ends lost 5 bases and 4 bases, in that order; junction bases with no gene match: 10. The CDR3 reads CSAPGTSGGGYEQYF. The CDR3 nucleotides read TGCAGTGCTCCCGGGACTAGCGGAGGGGGGTACGAGCAGTACTTC.

V and J are TRBV7-3 and TRBJ1-6; no definite D call. The ends were cut back, 5 bases at V and 2 bases at J, with 7 bases in the middle. CDR1 is SGHTA and CDR2 is FQGTGA in the germline V gene. This CDR3 spans 14 amino acids. The CDR3 loop reads CASSPGPYNSPLHF. In nucleotides, the CDR3 is TGTGCCAGCAGCCCCGGGCCCTATAATTCACCCCTCCACTTT.

The V gene is TRBV28, the J gene TRBJ2-7; D uncertain. This CDR3 is 11 amino acids long. Trimming pared 5 bases from V and 7 bases from J, leaving 9 bases between. Looked up from germline, CDR1 is MDHEN and CDR2 is SYDVKM. CDR3 bases: TGTGCCAGCAGTATCCCTCGGGAGCAGTACTTC. It encodes CASSIPREQYF. The variable domain in full, with the rest retrieved from reference TRBV28 and TRBJ2-7, is DVKVTQSSRYLVKRTGEKVFLECVQDMDHENMFWYRQDPGLGLRLIYFSYDVKMKEKGDIPEGYSVSREKKERFSLILESASTNQTSMYLCASSIPREQYFGPGTRLTVT.

This clonotype was detected ten times or more. The V call is TRBV11-1, the J call TRBJ2-7; D possibly corresponds to TRBD1 (5 bases). The length of the CDR3 is 16 residues. CDR1 SGHAT and CDR2 FQDESV come from the germline V gene (reference sequence). V lost 4 bases and J lost 2, with 18 bases in between. CDR3 sequence (DNA): TGTGCCAGCAGCTCGCCGTCGTACAGGTATCCCTACGAGCAGTACTTC. It encodes CASSSPSYRYPYEQYF.

This clonotype has just a few counts. The chain recombines TRBV5-5 with TRBJ2-7; possibly TRBD1 for D (5 bases). Germline CDR1 SGHKS, CDR2 YYEKEE (reference sequence). With 0 bases removed from V and 5 bases from J, the gap between germline ends came to 9 bases. This CDR3 has 13 residues. Here the CDR3 reads CASSLDPRDEQYF. The CDR3 DNA sequence: TGTGCCAGCAGCTTGGACCCCAGGGACGAGCAGTACTTC.

This clonotype was seen many times. The chain uses TRBV29-1 and TRBJ1-1; 7 nucleotides align to TRBD1. V gave up 6 bases and J gave up 4 bases; unmatched junction bases: 5. Germline V lookup: CDR1 SQVTM, CDR2 ANQGSEA. The CDR3 consists of 12 residues. CDR3 residues: CSVTGAGTEAFF. The CDR3 nucleotides are TGCAGCGTCACAGGGGCCGGCACTGAAGCTTTCTTT.

This clonotype has ten or more counts. The chain couples TRBV12-3 or TRBV12-4 to TRBJ2-7, with 7 positions matching TRBD1. The CDR3 runs to 12 residues. Trimming cost V 6 bases and J 5 bases; bases outside gene matches: 4. In nucleotides, the CDR3 is TGTGCCAGCAGCCCGGACAGGCACGAGCAGTACTTC. As protein: CASSPDRHEQYF.

Ten or more counts support this clonotype. The rearrangement uses TRBV5-1 and TRBJ1-1, with D tentatively TRBD1 (6 bases). Trimming cost V 6 bases and J 0 bases, with 12 bases left between them. This CDR3 is 14 amino acids long. Looked up from germline, CDR1 is SGHRS and CDR2 is YFSETQ. The chain's CDR3 is CASKQGGMNTEAFF. As DNA, the CDR3 is TGCGCCAGCAAACAGGGCGGGATGAACACTGAAGCTTTCTTT.

The chain uses TRBV28 and TRBJ2-7; 10 bases align to TRBD1. The V segment lost 6 bases and the J segment 2 bases; nucleotides outside the gene matches: 7. CDR3 length: 15 residues. CDR1 and CDR2 (germline): MDHEN, SYDVKM. CDR3 nucleotide sequence: TGTGCCAGCAGCCCTTGGACAGGGGGTGCCTACGAGCAGTACTTC. It yields the protein CASSPWTGGAYEQYF.

A few counts support this clonotype. This sequence joins TRBV11-3 and TRBJ2-1; D is possibly TRBD1 (6 bases). Germline lookup yields CDR1 SGHNT and CDR2 YENEEA. This CDR3 contains 17 residues. The V end was cut by 5 bases, the J end by 1 base, with 18 bases between. Here the CDR3 DNA reads TGTGCCAGCAGCAACCGACCAACAGGGATGTCCTACAATGAGCAGTTCTTC. Translated, it gives CASSNRPTGMSYNEQFF.

The chain uses TRBV2 and TRBJ2-7; D not resolved. The CDR3 consists of 12 residues. Germline V gives CDR1 SNHLY, CDR2 FYNNEI. Trimming cost V 4 bases and J 3 bases, with 7 bases left between them. This chain's CDR3 is CASSVADYEQYF. CDR3 in DNA: TGTGCCAGCAGTGTGGCGGACTACGAGCAGTACTTC.

This clonotype has just a few counts. V and J are TRBV18 and TRBJ2-1; 11 bases match TRBD2. The germline gives CDR1 KGHSH, CDR2 LQKENI. With V trimmed by 5 bases and J by 4 bases, 7 bases remained unmatched. The CDR3 is 16 amino acids. CDR3 sequence reads: CASSAYGTSGYNEQFF. In DNA form, the CDR3 reads TGTGCCAGCTCAGCCTACGGGACTAGCGGTTACAATGAGCAGTTCTTC.